This T cell receptor (beta chain) was recorded in a study of cytomegalovirus exposure and HLA in healthy donors. With 60 Vbeta and 13 Jbeta primers, the PCR was carried out. The repertoire was sequenced with immunoSEQ multiplex PCR; TCRdb's copy has only in-frame clones and lacks some. The sample lists 99,000 or so clones; roughly three quarters were seen once. This CDR3 is 17 amino acids long. V shed 1 base and J 6 bases; nucleotides not matched to a gene: 12. Germline V CDR1 and CDR2: LGHNA, YNFKEQ. The sequence derives from a male donor in good health and CMV-seronegative. The source material was PBMCs. This chain links TRBV4-2 with TRBJ2-7, with 10 bases lining up with TRBD2. CDR3 nucleotide sequence: TGTGCCAGCAGCCAAGTGGGGGAAGCGGGAGGGAGGGGCGAGCAGTACTTC. Protein product: CASSQVGEAGGRGEQYF.